A selection of T cell receptor beta chains follows, all from one sample in a study of glioma-infiltrating T cells after dendritic cell vaccination. Using immunoSEQ multiplex PCR, the repertoire was profiled, and TCRdb retains in-frame clones only, with some absent. The sample lists tens of thousands of clones, about 85% occurring once. Sequenced here: blood, sampled before dendritic cell vaccination. The receptors were sampled from a human donor with glioblastoma. The CDR3 runs from the conserved cysteine through the conserved F or W. D genes are given only for firm matches. The listing skips clone size in some rows; elsewhere it reads once, few, many or a size class.

.,TRBD1,TRBJ2-5,TRBV6-5,TGTGCCAGCACCGTACAGGGGACCCCCCAAGAGACCCAGTACTTC,CASTVQGTPQETQYF
.,.,TRBJ1-2,TRBV5-1,TGCGCCAGCAGACTGAGCACACAGGGCCCTAACTATGGCTACACCTTC,CASRLSTQGPNYGYTF
.,TRBD1,TRBJ2-1,TRBV6-5,TGTGCCAGCAGTTACTCGACAGGGGGTTCCTACAATGAGCAGTTCTTC,CASSYSTGGSYNEQFF
.,.,TRBJ2-7,TRBV6-5,TGTGCCAGCAGTTACCGCGGGGTGGGGCACGAGCAGTACTTC,CASSYRGVGHEQYF
.,TRBD2,TRBJ2-3,TRBV5-1,TGCGCCAGCAGCCTGACTAGCGGGGGCGCAGATACGCAGTATTTT,CASSLTSGGADTQYF
once,TRBD2,TRBJ2-7,TRBV11-3,TGTGCCAGCAGCTTGGGGACTAGCGGGAGGGAGCAGTACTTC,CASSLGTSGREQYF
.,.,TRBJ2-1,TRBV7-2,TGTGCCAGCAGCTCCTTGTCCTACAATGAGCAGTTCTTC,CASSSLSYNEQFF
.,.,TRBJ1-1,TRBV6-1,TGTGCCGAAACAGGGCCCAACCTTGAAGCTTTCTTT,CAETGPNLEAFF
.,TRBD1,TRBJ2-3,TRBV19,TGTGCCGCCTCGACAGGGGGCACAGATACGCAGTATTTT,CAASTGGTDTQYF
.,.,TRBJ1-2,TRBV19,TGTGCCAGTAGTATCCGCGGGGCAACCAACTATGGCTACACCTTC,CASSIRGATNYGYTF
few,TRBD1,TRBJ1-6,TRBV5-4,TGTGCCAGCAGCTCGTGGGACAGCTATTCACCCCTCCACTTT,CASSSWDSYSPLHF
once,.,TRBJ2-7,TRBV4-3,TGCGCCAGCAGCCAAGTCGGAGGGGCCTACGAGCAGTACTTC,CASSQVGGAYEQYF
.,.,TRBJ2-1,TRBV5-1,TGCGCCAGCAGCTTTGCCGGGGCAGGGGTCAATGAGCAGTTCTTC,CASSFAGAGVNEQFF
.,TRBD1,TRBJ2-5,TRBV5-1,TGCGCCAGCAGCTTGGGTGGGACAGGGATCTATGAGCAGTACTTC,CASSLGGTGIYEQYF
.,.,TRBJ1-1,TRBV11-2,TGTGCCAGCAGATCCATGAACACTGAAGCTTTCTTT,CASRSMNTEAFF
.,.,TRBJ1-1,TRBV9,TGTGCCAGCAGCGTAGGATTGGGGGGGACCACTGAAGCTTTCTTT,CASSVGLGGTTEAFF
.,.,TRBJ2-1,TRBV6-6,TGTGCCAGCAGTTACCCGGGGAACCAATACAATGAGCAGTTCTTC,CASSYPGNQYNEQFF
.,.,TRBJ1-1,TRBV6-6,TGTGCCACCATCAGGACTGAAGCTTTCTTT,CATIRTEAFF
.,TRBD1,TRBJ2-5,TRBV6-5,TGTGCCAGCAGTTACGACAGGGGCCAAGAGACCCAGTACTTC,CASSYDRGQETQYF
.,TRBD2,TRBJ2-5,TRBV2,TGTGCCAGCAAGCGGGGGGAAGAGACCCAGTACTTC,CASKRGEETQYF
.,TRBD1,TRBJ1-2,TRBV6-1,TGTGCCAGCAGTTCGCGGGACAGGGGGACAACGGGCTACACCTTC,CASSSRDRGTTGYTF
.,.,TRBJ1-1,TRBV29-1,TGCAGCTCTAGAACAGGGAACACTGAAGCTTTCTTT,CSSRTGNTEAFF